This TCR beta chain stems from a study of technical replicates of blood from a handful of donors. Some clones are missing from TCRdb's copy, which holds only in-frame ones; the method was immunoSEQ multiplex PCR. The data show some 70,000 clones, with 80% to 95% seen just once and over 0.3% held by the top ten. The CDR3 runs 14 residues. Trimming cost V 7 bases and J 4 bases; bases outside gene matches: 8. From germline, CDR1 is SGHRS and CDR2 YFSETQ. The rearrangement links TRBV5-1 to TRBJ2-1, with 7 bases aligning to TRBD1. This sequence originates from a human donor in good health. Sequenced material: T cells isolated from PBMCs. This CDR3 is CASLRDSSYNEQFF. DNA for the CDR3: TGCGCCAGCTTGAGGGACAGTTCTTACAATGAGCAGTTCTTC.